The source of this T cell receptor beta chain is a study of a mutant IDH1 vaccine in newly diagnosed glioma. Study at large: Vaccines were begun 4-6 weeks after radiotherapy alone, or with temozolomide cycles. Among treated patients, around 62% were male and around 40% female, and mean age was approximately 40 years.

With regard to this clone: Antigen: not known.

Clones were read by immunoSEQ multiplex PCR, and TCRdb kept only the in-frame ones, dropping some. The top ten clones hold roughly 6.2% of a sample with around 41,000 clones, 60% to 85% of them seen once. Time point noted: week 23, last vaccination. Vaccine doses each comprised 300 ug of mutant IDH1 20-mer peptide, with topical imiquimod. The starting material was PBMCs, obtained from a glioma patient whose treatment included an IDH1 peptide vaccine. The receptor was isolated from a middle-aged woman with glioma. Some clones in this sample may be carry-over from other donors' samples.

The CDR3, as DNA: TGTGCCAGCGGCGGAACTGGGCGGGGAGGGGAGCAGTACTTC. This gives the protein CASGGTGRGGEQYF. The gene calls are TRBV5-6 and TRBJ2-7; TRBD2 matches at 7 bases. The CDR3 runs to 14 residues. V was pared by 7 bases and J by 7 bases, with 14 bases of the junction left unmatched. Germline loops: CDR1 SGHDT, CDR2 YYEEEE.